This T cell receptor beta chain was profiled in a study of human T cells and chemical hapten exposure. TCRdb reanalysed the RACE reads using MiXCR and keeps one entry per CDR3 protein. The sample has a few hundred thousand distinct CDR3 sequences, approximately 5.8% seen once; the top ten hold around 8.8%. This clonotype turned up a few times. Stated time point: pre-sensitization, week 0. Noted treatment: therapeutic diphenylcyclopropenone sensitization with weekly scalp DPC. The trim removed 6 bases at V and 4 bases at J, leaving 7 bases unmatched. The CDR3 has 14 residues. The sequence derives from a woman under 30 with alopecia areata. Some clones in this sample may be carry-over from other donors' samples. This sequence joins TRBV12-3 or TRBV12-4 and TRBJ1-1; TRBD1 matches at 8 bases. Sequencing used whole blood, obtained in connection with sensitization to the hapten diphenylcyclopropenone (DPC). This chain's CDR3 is CASSGGQGFTEAFF. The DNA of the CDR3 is TGTGCCAGCAGCGGTGGACAGGGATTCACTGAAGCTTTCTTT.